The rows below give T cell receptor beta chains drawn from one sample of a study of T cells expressing NK-cell markers. Following a re-call of the 5' RACE reads, TCRdb has one entry per CDR3 protein and lacks DNA. The sample's table shows roughly 420,000 distinct CDR3 sequences. The sample consisted of blood T cells: a sorted CD56 or NKG2C T cell subset, CD4+ or CD8+ T cells, or bulk PBMC T cells (not recorded which). Every receptor here comes from a woman aged 18 to 75 in good health. Both conserved end residues are part of each CDR3.

CDR3 protein	J gene	CDR3 length	V gene
CASSYYSEQFF	TRBJ2-1	11	TRBV6-2/TRBV6-3
CASRPRELGNEQFF	TRBJ2-1	14	TRBV7-2
CSARTGITYNSPLHF	TRBJ1-6	15	TRBV20-1
CSATRGTDLYGYTF	TRBJ1-2	14	TRBV20-1
CASSRSQSAWSLLETQYF	TRBJ2-5	18	TRBV4-2
CSASGQSNQPQHF	TRBJ1-5	13	TRBV20-1
CASSLGWRDPTDTQYF	TRBJ2-3	16	TRBV5-1
CSVSGNTEAFF	TRBJ1-1	11	TRBV29-1
CSAVNGVAGVGEQYF	TRBJ2-7	15	TRBV20-1
CSVVSSNYGYTF	TRBJ1-2	12	TRBV29-1
CASSLSGLALADTQYF	TRBJ2-3	16	TRBV7-9
CSATSSAETQYF	TRBJ2-5	12	TRBV29-1
CAISEWDTSHSGANVLTF	TRBJ2-6	18	TRBV10-3
CASSAGGQGAYTQYF	TRBJ2-3	15	TRBV18
CASSLVRVSNTEAFF	TRBJ1-1	15	TRBV7-2
CSAPVPTGGNQPQHF	TRBJ1-5	15	TRBV20-1
CAISEGQSPNQPQHF	TRBJ1-5	15	TRBV10-3
CASSRRTSGTGELFF	TRBJ2-2	15	TRBV6-1
CASSLGRSTEAFF	TRBJ1-1	13	TRBV6-5
CASSVEGGPNYGYTF	TRBJ1-2	15	TRBV9
CASSSLADEQYF	TRBJ2-7	12	TRBV5-1
CASSLSRNQPQHF	TRBJ1-5	13	TRBV27
CSARDGQGRSYNEQFF	TRBJ2-1	16	TRBV20-1
CASSPQGWVGYEQYF	TRBJ2-7	15	TRBV28
CSATDPGAGAYEQYF	TRBJ2-7	15	TRBV20-1
CSARRAGPSSYNEQFF	TRBJ2-1	16	TRBV20-1
CSAPGQAPLRVDTQYF	TRBJ2-3	16	TRBV20-1
CASRGGKETQYF	TRBJ2-5	12	TRBV7-9
CASKGTRVHSYNEQFF	TRBJ2-1	16	TRBV12-3/TRBV12-4
CASSLGVGDYGYTF	TRBJ1-2	14	TRBV7-2
CAWSVPPSTETQYF	TRBJ2-5	14	TRBV30
CASSVEGVPYNEQFF	TRBJ2-1	15	TRBV9
CASSRASGGPGANVLTF	TRBJ2-6	17	TRBV4-3
CASSVVAGGVTDTQYF	TRBJ2-3	16	TRBV9
CASSPGQGHVYEQYF	TRBJ2-7	15	TRBV7-2
CASSQELTQRGETQYF	TRBJ2-5	16	TRBV3-1
CASSPLAGGIDTQYF	TRBJ2-3	15	TRBV27
CASSADSFNTEAFF	TRBJ1-1	14	TRBV7-2
CSAREPKASYEQYF	TRBJ2-7	14	TRBV20-1
CASSGRDRGRPDTQYF	TRBJ2-3	16	TRBV10-1
CASSQEWLRNTIYF	TRBJ1-3	14	TRBV14
CASRTYGREQFF	TRBJ2-1	12	TRBV6-5